This T cell receptor beta chain was obtained from a study of T-cell reconstitution after alpha-beta-depleted transplantation in children. Germline V gene sequence: CDR1 MNHEY, CDR2 SMNVEV (reference sequence). The CDR3 extends over 14 amino acids. Trimming shortened V by 4 bases and J by 2 bases, and 9 bases separated the two germline ends. The authors prepared the TCRbeta library with unique molecular identifiers. TCRdb re-derived calls from the PCR reads in MiXCR, one entry per CDR3 protein. The table has fewer than 350,000 distinct CDR3 sequences, about 7.3% seen once. Study outcomes and limitations: A year post-transplant, T-cell counts and diversity derived mostly from newly produced T cells.

This clonotype was counted ten times or more. Its cognate antigen is unknown. The clonotype was recovered from a female patient aged 2-9 years who had a stem cell transplant for Fanconi anemia, so the T cells may come from the graft donor. The V gene is TRBV27, the J gene TRBJ2-1; no firm D call. Sequencing used peripheral blood, obtained 360 days after TCRalphabeta/CD19-depleted stem cell transplant. The CDR3 loop reads CASSSIQTYNEQFF. The CDR3 bases are TGTGCCAGCAGTTCTATACAGACCTACAATGAGCAGTTCTTC.